These T cell receptor beta chains were read from a single sample in a study of Ad26.COV2.S vaccination and SARS-CoV-2 variants. Only in-frame clones appear in the TCRdb table, and some are missing; sequencing was by immunoSEQ multiplex PCR. The sample has about 460,000 clones; approximately 90% are singletons. The sequencing used peripheral blood, collected in a trial of Ad26.COV2.S vaccine versus placebo. These receptors came from a person aged 18-65 years who received the Ad26.COV2.S COVID-19 vaccine or a placebo. Both conserved end residues are part of each CDR3. A D gene is named only where the DNA matches it firmly. For some rows the clone size is stated as once, few or many, or as a class when expanded; others skip it.

d_call clone_size j_call cdr3_length v_call cdr3_nt cdr3_aa
- - TRBJ1-1 14 TRBV4-3 TGCGCCAGCAGCCAGGCAGTGCTCACCCTGGATGCTTTCTTT CASSQAVLTLDAFF
TRBD2 - TRBJ2-3 14 TRBV5-4 TGTGCCAGCAGCGTTGCGGGAGGCACAGATACGCAGTATTTT CASSVAGGTDTQYF
- - TRBJ2-1 17 TRBV7-6 TGTGCCAGCAGCTTAGAGGGCGGAGGGAGCTCCTACAATGAGCAGTTCTTC CASSLEGGGSSYNEQFF
TRBD1 - TRBJ1-2 15 TRBV19 TGTGCCACCTGGACAGGGGGAGTTAATAACTATGGCTACACCTTC CATWTGGVNNYGYTF
- few TRBJ2-7 14 TRBV11-2 TGTGCCAGCAGCTGGGGGACGGGTACCTACGAGCAGTACTTC CASSWGTGTYEQYF
- - TRBJ2-1 15 TRBV27 TGTGCCAGCAGTTCACAGCGGGCGCAACACAATGAGCAGTTCTTC CASSSQRAQHNEQFF
- - TRBJ2-7 13 TRBV6-6 TGTGCCAGCAGGACTAGTATGCACCACGAGCAGTACTTC CASRTSMHHEQYF
TRBD2 - TRBJ2-1 16 TRBV6-4 TGTGCCAGCAACGGGACTACCTCTAGCTCCTACAATGAGCAGTTCTTC CASNGTTSSSYNEQFF
- - TRBJ1-3 16 TRBV5-1 TGCGCCAGCAGCTTGCGGGCGGGGATGTATGGAAACACCATATATTTT CASSLRAGMYGNTIYF
TRBD2 few TRBJ2-7 17 TRBV30 TGTGCCTGGAGCCCACCGCCTCGACTAGCGATCTCCTACGAGCAGTACTTC CAWSPPPRLAISYEQYF
- - TRBJ1-4 16 TRBV7-9 TGTGCCAGCAGCCCCGGGGTTCAGAGAACTAATGAAAAACTGTTTTTT CASSPGVQRTNEKLFF
- - TRBJ1-1 12 TRBV6-2/TRBV6-3 TGTGCCAGCAGCTCAACGGATGCCGGAGCTTTCTTT CASSSTDAGAFF
- few TRBJ1-2 16 TRBV6-5 TGTGCCAGCAGTTACCGGAGGGAGCTAGCTAACTATGGCTACACCTTC CASSYRRELANYGYTF
- - TRBJ2-1 15 TRBV18 TGTGCCAGCTCACCTCGACCTAGCGACTACAATGAGCAGTTCTTC CASSPRPSDYNEQFF
TRBD2 - TRBJ2-2 16 TRBV3-1/TRBV3-2 TGTGCCAGCAGCCAAGTTGGAGCGGGAAACACCGGGGAGCTGTTTTTT CASSQVGAGNTGELFF
- once TRBJ1-4 14 TRBV9 TGTGCCAGCAGCGTAGGAGGGTTTGGAGAAAAACTGTTTTTT CASSVGGFGEKLFF
TRBD1 - TRBJ1-1 10 TRBV29-1 TGCAGCGTGACAGGGGCTGAAGCTTTCTTT CSVTGAEAFF
- - TRBJ2-1 16 TRBV4-3 TGCGCCAGCAGCCAAGAGCCCCTAAGGAGTAACAATGAGCAGTTCTTC CASSQEPLRSNNEQFF
- - TRBJ2-1 16 TRBV5-6 TGTGCCAGCAGCTCGGGTCCGGGACTGGTATACAATGAGCAGTTCTTC CASSSGPGLVYNEQFF
TRBD1 once TRBJ1-6 16 TRBV5-1 TGCGCCAGCAGCTCACCATCGGACAGGGTTTCTTCACCCCTCCACTTT CASSSPSDRVSSPLHF
- - TRBJ2-7 15 TRBV18 TGTGCCAGCTCGTCAGACTACGCGGGTTTCTACGAGCAGTACTTC CASSSDYAGFYEQYF
- - TRBJ2-3 14 TRBV9 TGTGCCAGCAGCGACTCCAAGCGGGCAGATACGCAGTATTTT CASSDSKRADTQYF
- - TRBJ2-7 13 TRBV21-1 TGTGCCAGGTCCCCGGGACAGGTCTACGAGCAGTACTTC CARSPGQVYEQYF
TRBD2 - TRBJ2-5 15 TRBV5-1 TGCGCCAGCGGCCCCGGGGTTAGCGGGAGTGAGACCCAGTACTTC CASGPGVSGSETQYF
- - TRBJ1-1 14 TRBV18 TGTGCCAGCTCACCAATCCAGGGGAACACTGAAGCTTTCTTT CASSPIQGNTEAFF
TRBD2 - TRBJ2-2 15 TRBV29-1 TGCAGCGTTGTGCGGGGGGGACTTAACACCGGGGAGCTGTTTTTT CSVVRGGLNTGELFF
TRBD2 - TRBJ2-5 16 TRBV7-6 TGTGCCAGCAGCACCCGAACGGGACTACGCCAAGAGACCCAGTACTTC CASSTRTGLRQETQYF
- - TRBJ1-1 15 TRBV30 TGTGCCTCCCGCGTACAGGGACTGGTGAACACTGAAGCTTTCTTT CASRVQGLVNTEAFF
TRBD1 - TRBJ1-2 19 TRBV4-1 TGCGCCAGCAGCCAAGACGTACAGGGGGCTTGGATCCGTGTGGGCGGCTACACCTTC CASSQDVQGAWIRVGGYTF
- - TRBJ1-1 15 TRBV7-2 TGTGCCAGCAGCTTAGTCCGTGGGGGAACCGGTGAAGCTTTCTTT CASSLVRGGTGEAFF
TRBD1 - TRBJ1-2 19 TRBV5-1 TGCGCCAGCAGCTTCGGGGCAGGGGGCGCGATAGCCGTGTATTATGGCTACACCTTC CASSFGAGGAIAVYYGYTF
- - TRBJ1-2 15 TRBV7-2 TGTGCCAGCAGCTTAGGTCCAGGGGAAGGAGATGGCTACACCTTC CASSLGPGEGDGYTF
- - TRBJ2-3 16 TRBV4-1 TGCGCCAGCAGCGCTCTAGTGGGTCCTGGCACAGATACGCAGTATTTT CASSALVGPGTDTQYF
TRBD2 - TRBJ2-7 14 TRBV4-2 TGTGCCAGCAGCCCAGCGGGAGGGCCGAACGAGCAGTACTTC CASSPAGGPNEQYF
- - TRBJ1-2 14 TRBV18 TGTGCCAGCTCACCACCGAGCCAGACGGAGGGCTACACCTTC CASSPPSQTEGYTF
- - TRBJ1-1 18 TRBV19 TGTGCCAGTAGTCCCGGCCCGGGGACCGGGACGGAGAACACTGAAGCTTTCTTT CASSPGPGTGTENTEAFF
- - TRBJ1-2 10 TRBV29-1 TGCAGCGTTGCGGCACAGGGTCTCACCTTC CSVAAQGLTF
- - TRBJ1-4 15 TRBV6-1 TGTGCCAGCAGTGAAGCTCGGGGCTTACTTGAAAAACTGTTTTTT CASSEARGLLEKLFF
- - TRBJ1-3 14 TRBV19 TGTGCCAGCCTACGACAGCACTCTGGAAACACCATATATTTT CASLRQHSGNTIYF
TRBD2 - TRBJ2-1 17 TRBV19 TGTGCCAGCAGTGGACTAGCGGGGGGATATTCCTACAATGAGCAGTTCTTC CASSGLAGGYSYNEQFF
- - TRBJ2-6 17 TRBV6-2/TRBV6-3 TGTGCCAGCAGTTATGGACAGTCCCTCTCTGGGGCCAACGTCCTGACTTTC CASSYGQSLSGANVLTF
TRBD1 few TRBJ1-6 15 TRBV19 TGTGCCAGTAGTATTACAGGGGGCTATAATTCACCCCTCCACTTT CASSITGGYNSPLHF
- - TRBJ2-4 15 TRBV2 TGTGCCAGCGGGGGCGTACCTCTAGCCAAAAACATTCAGTACTTC CASGGVPLAKNIQYF
- - TRBJ1-1 16 TRBV9 TGTGCCAGCAGCGTAGCCCCAGGGTATGTGAACACTGAAGCTTTCTTT CASSVAPGYVNTEAFF
TRBD1 - TRBJ1-4 14 TRBV25-1 TGTGCCAGCAGTCGGGACAGTTCGAAACAAAAACTGTTTTTT CASSRDSSKQKLFF
- - TRBJ2-3 15 TRBV6-2/TRBV6-3 TGTGCCAGCAGCGATTTGTTTGCAGGGGCAGATACGCAGTATTTT CASSDLFAGADTQYF
- - TRBJ1-2 13 TRBV18 TGTGCCAGCTCAGCGGACGGGAACTATGGCTACACCTTC CASSADGNYGYTF
TRBD1 - TRBJ2-6 17 TRBV7-2 TGTGCCAGCGGTGGACAGGGGCTTGACTCTGGGGCCAACGTCCTGACTTTC CASGGQGLDSGANVLTF
TRBD1 few TRBJ1-2 13 TRBV2 TGTGCCAGCAGGTACAGGGGTTTCGTTAGCTACACCTTC CASRYRGFVSYTF
TRBD1 - TRBJ2-1 17 TRBV3-1/TRBV3-2 TGTGCCAGCAGCCCACAAGGGACAGGGGGGATTTTCAATGAGCAGTTCTTC CASSPQGTGGIFNEQFF
TRBD2 - TRBJ2-1 15 TRBV7-3 TGTGCCAGCAGCTCCACTAGCGGGGGAGACAATGAGCAGTTCTTC CASSSTSGGDNEQFF
TRBD1 - TRBJ2-2 17 TRBV12-5 TGTGCTAGTGGTTTTTTCAAGGGACAGGGGAACGTCGGGGAGCTGTTTTTT CASGFFKGQGNVGELFF
- - TRBJ1-3 13 TRBV25-1 TGTGCCAGCACGTCTCTATTTCGAAACACCATATATTTT CASTSLFRNTIYF